This T cell receptor (beta chain) was captured by sequencing in a study of regulatory T cells in long-lasting Graves disease. This clonotype was picked up many times. The sample's time point: newly diagnosed GD, antithyroid drugs for less than 3 months. Generation of the TCR library employed RNA extracted from PBMCs. There are 14 residues in the CDR3. CDR1 is SNHLY, CDR2 FYNNEI, per germline. The ends were cut back, 7 bases at V and 1 base at J, with 14 bases in the middle. Building of the TCR beta libraries involved iRepertoire HTBI primers and Arm-PCR of CDR3 regions. TCRdb reprocessed the multiplex PCR reads with MiXCR, giving one entry per CDR3 protein. The profile shows a few hundred thousand distinct CDR3 sequences, around 21% of them singletons.

Here the sequenced sample was peripheral blood mononuclear cells (PBMCs), taken at new diagnosis, from a patient treated with antithyroid drugs. The chain recombines TRBV2 with TRBJ2-7; no clear D gene. The source is a female donor with Graves disease. The CDR3 sequence is CASMGRVGSYEQYF. CDR3 in DNA: TGTGCCAGCATGGGCCGGGTGGGGTCCTACGAGCAGTACTTC. Complete variable domain (other parts from reference TRBV2 and TRBJ2-7): EPEVTQTPSHQVTQMGQEVILRCVPISNHLYFYWYRQILGQKVEFLVSFYNNEISEKSEIFDDQFSVERPDGSNFTLKIRSTKLEDSAMYFCASMGRVGSYEQYFGPGTRLTVT.